Presented here are 14 T cell receptor beta chains from one specimen sequenced in a study of radiotherapy plus CTLA-4 blockade in lung cancer. Clones were read by immunoSEQ multiplex PCR, and TCRdb kept only the in-frame ones, dropping some. The sample holds around 56,000 clones, roughly 80% seen once. The specimen comprised peripheral blood, sampled from a patient treated with radiotherapy plus ipilimumab. The receptors were gathered from a human donor with non-small cell lung cancer who had a complete response to radiotherapy plus ipilimumab.

This chain joins TRBV10-3 and TRBJ1-6; 12 bases line up with TRBD1. The CDR3 is 17 amino acids. Per germline, CDR1 ENHRY and CDR2 SYGVKD. V dropped 4 bases and J dropped 4; count of bases not matched to a gene: 5. DNA of the CDR3: TGTGCCATCAGTGCCCGGGACAGGGGGCCATATAATTCACCCCTCCACTTT. This codes for CAISARDRGPYNSPLHF.

This clone has just one count. This chain links TRBV1 with TRBJ2-1; the table's TRBD2 call for D was not verified on the DNA. TRBV1 is a known pseudogene. The CDR3 has 15 residues. CDR3: CTIRLAGEVGNEQFF. The CDR3 DNA reads TGCACCATAAGGTTGGCGGGAGAAGTGGGCAATGAGCAGTTCTTC.

This clone was seen just once. The CDR3 protein is CASSLRTGAYNEQFF. In DNA form, the CDR3 reads TGTGCCAGCAGCCTCCGGACAGGGGCCTACAATGAGCAGTTCTTC. V is TRBV5-4 and J is TRBJ2-1; 9 positions match TRBD1. In germline, CDR1 is SGHNT, CDR2 YYREEE (reference sequence). V trimming: 4 bases; J trimming: 2 bases; junction bases outside the gene matches: 4. The CDR3 spans 15 residues.

The chain carries TRBV7-9 and TRBJ2-4; possible D gene TRBD2, 6 bases. In germline, CDR1 is SEHNR, CDR2 FQNEAQ (reference sequence). The CDR3 totals 15 residues. V was trimmed by 1 base and J by 6 bases, leaving 13 bases between them. For the CDR3, the DNA is TGTGCCAGCAGCTTAGGAGACGGGAGAAGAAACATTCAGTACTTC. As protein: CASSLGDGRRNIQYF. The variable domain in full, with the rest retrieved from reference TRBV7-9 and TRBJ2-4, is DTGVSQNPRHKITKRGQNVTFRCDPISEHNRLYWYRQTLGQGPEFLTYFQNEAQLEKSRLLSDRFSAERPKGSFSTLEIQRTEQGDSAMYLCASSLGDGRRNIQYFGAGTRLSVL.

The V and J genes are TRBV19 and TRBJ1-5; 7 positions agree with TRBD1. Looked up from germline, CDR1 is LNHDA and CDR2 is SQIVND (reference sequence). The CDR3 is made up of 14 amino acids. Trimming took 8 bases from V and 2 from J; bases not matched to a gene: 6. CDR3 nucleotides: TGTGCCAGTGGGGACAGTCCGGGCAATCAGCCCCAGCATTTT. It encodes CASGDSPGNQPQHF.

V and J are TRBV6-1 and TRBJ2-3; D is ambiguous. The CDR3 length is 17 residues. The germline V gene encodes CDR1 MNHNS and CDR2 SASEGT. V was pared by 0 bases and J by 1 base, with 14 bases between. CDR3 bases: TGTGCCAGCAGTGAAGCTGAGGTCGCACTCGGCACAGATACGCAGTATTTT. Residues: CASSEAEVALGTDTQYF.

The chain combines TRBV5-4 with TRBJ2-7, with TRBD2 as a possible D gene (5 bases). V was trimmed by 7 bases and J by 5 bases, leaving 22 bases between them. Germline V gene data show CDR1 as SGHNT and CDR2 as YYREEE (reference sequence). There are 15 residues in the CDR3. CDR3 in DNA: TGTGCCAGCTATAGCGAGACGCAAAACCGTCACGAGCAGTACTTC. It encodes CASYSETQNRHEQYF.

This rearrangement joins TRBV19 to TRBJ2-6; TRBD1 aligns across 8 bases. V shed 5 bases, J shed 4 bases, and the junction held 7 bases outside the gene matches. This CDR3 is built from 16 residues. CDR1 and CDR2 from the germline V gene are LNHDA and SQIVND (reference sequence). The CDR3 region is CASSLAGGRGANVLTF. CDR3 sequence (DNA): TGTGCCAGTAGTCTGGCAGGGGGCCGGGGGGCCAACGTCCTGACTTTC.

The chain combines TRBV27 with TRBJ1-2, with 7 positions matching TRBD1. Looked up from germline, CDR1 is MNHEY and CDR2 is SMNVEV (reference sequence). The CDR3 consists of 11 residues. V lost 6 bases, J lost 7 bases, and 2 bases stayed unmatched. The CDR3 DNA is TGTGCCAGCAGACAGGGGTTTGGCTACACCTTC. This codes for CASRQGFGYTF.

The J gene is TRBJ1-1, the V gene TRBV12-5, with 7 positions matching TRBD1. The CDR3 runs 17 residues. With 3 bases clipped from V and 0 bases from J, the junction kept 10 bases outside the gene matches. The germline gives CDR1 LGHNT, CDR2 FRNRAP. The CDR3 sequence: CASGLPAGQNLNTEAFF. Written as DNA, the CDR3 is TGTGCTAGTGGTTTACCCGCGGGACAGAACCTGAACACTGAAGCTTTCTTT. The entire variable domain, with the rest obtained from reference TRBV12-5 and TRBJ1-1, is as follows: DARVTQTPRHKVTEMGQEVTMRCQPILGHNTVFWYRQTMMQGLELLAYFRNRAPLDDSGMPKDRFSAEMPDATLATLKIQPSEPRDSAVYFCASGLPAGQNLNTEAFFGQGTRLTVV.

In this sample, this clone turned up a few times. The V and J genes are TRBV5-1 and TRBJ1-3; D not resolved. The CDR3 length is 14 residues. V was shortened by 0 bases and J by 0 bases, with 4 bases between the two germline ends. Germline CDR1 and CDR2: SGHRS and YFSETQ. The CDR3 DNA sequence: TGCGCCAGCAGCTTGGCAGGCTCTGGAAACACCATATATTTT. Translation: CASSLAGSGNTIYF.

The chain carries TRBV7-2 and TRBJ1-1; 7 bases agree with TRBD1. This CDR3 region has 14 residues. After removal of 5 bases from V and 0 bases from J, the junction contained 3 bases not matched to a gene. CDR1 is SGHTA, CDR2 FQGNSA, per germline. CDR3 nucleotide sequence: TGTGCCAGCAGCGCGGGACAGCTGAACACTGAAGCTTTCTTT. This gives the protein CASSAGQLNTEAFF.

The chain couples TRBV6-6 to TRBJ1-1, with D possibly matching TRBD1 (5 bases). Trimming took 7 bases from V and 0 from J, leaving 12 bases between them. The CDR3 totals 14 residues. Looked up from germline, CDR1 is MNHNY and CDR2 is SVGAGI (reference sequence). CDR3 DNA sequence: TGTGCCAGCACCTGGGGCTACATGAACACTGAAGCTTTCTTT. Its protein is CASTWGYMNTEAFF.

V is TRBV5-3 and J is TRBJ2-3; 7 positions agree with TRBD1. TRBV5-3 is treated as an ORF (open reading frame) with a function not yet certain. The CDR3 contains 17 residues. Trimming took 4 bases from V and 1 from J; bases not matched to a gene: 12. The CDR3, as DNA: TGTGCCAGAAGCCCACAGGGGAACGGCCAGGGCACAGATACGCAGTATTTT. It specifies CARSPQGNGQGTDTQYF.